This T cell receptor beta chain is drawn from a study of T cell repertoires in ileal Crohn's disease. Study overall: Approximately 32% were active smokers at surgery; median disease duration was roughly 8 years. Study findings and constraints: All patients with clonality above 26.8% had endoscopic recurrence.

As to this clone: The target antigen is unknown.

CDR3 length equals 14 residues. J gave up 8 bases and V 6 bases, and 8 bases lay outside the gene matches. Germline-derived CDR1 and CDR2 are SNHLY and FYNNEI. Around 490 nanograms of biopsy DNA per sample underwent TCRB immunosequencing. Assay: immunoSEQ multiplex PCR; the TCRdb copy retains only in-frame clones and omits some. Of approximately 18,000 clones listed, 50% to 75% are singletons. Eligibility required adulthood, ileal or ileocolonic Crohn's disease and indicated ileocolonic resection. The chain recombines TRBV2 with TRBJ1-4; 8 positions agree with TRBD1. This TCR came from an adult with Crohn's disease. Sequenced input: ileal tissue. This CDR3 reads CASSSGGLGEKLFF. In nucleotides, the CDR3 is TGTGCCAGCAGCTCAGGGGGCTTAGGGGAAAAACTGTTTTTT.